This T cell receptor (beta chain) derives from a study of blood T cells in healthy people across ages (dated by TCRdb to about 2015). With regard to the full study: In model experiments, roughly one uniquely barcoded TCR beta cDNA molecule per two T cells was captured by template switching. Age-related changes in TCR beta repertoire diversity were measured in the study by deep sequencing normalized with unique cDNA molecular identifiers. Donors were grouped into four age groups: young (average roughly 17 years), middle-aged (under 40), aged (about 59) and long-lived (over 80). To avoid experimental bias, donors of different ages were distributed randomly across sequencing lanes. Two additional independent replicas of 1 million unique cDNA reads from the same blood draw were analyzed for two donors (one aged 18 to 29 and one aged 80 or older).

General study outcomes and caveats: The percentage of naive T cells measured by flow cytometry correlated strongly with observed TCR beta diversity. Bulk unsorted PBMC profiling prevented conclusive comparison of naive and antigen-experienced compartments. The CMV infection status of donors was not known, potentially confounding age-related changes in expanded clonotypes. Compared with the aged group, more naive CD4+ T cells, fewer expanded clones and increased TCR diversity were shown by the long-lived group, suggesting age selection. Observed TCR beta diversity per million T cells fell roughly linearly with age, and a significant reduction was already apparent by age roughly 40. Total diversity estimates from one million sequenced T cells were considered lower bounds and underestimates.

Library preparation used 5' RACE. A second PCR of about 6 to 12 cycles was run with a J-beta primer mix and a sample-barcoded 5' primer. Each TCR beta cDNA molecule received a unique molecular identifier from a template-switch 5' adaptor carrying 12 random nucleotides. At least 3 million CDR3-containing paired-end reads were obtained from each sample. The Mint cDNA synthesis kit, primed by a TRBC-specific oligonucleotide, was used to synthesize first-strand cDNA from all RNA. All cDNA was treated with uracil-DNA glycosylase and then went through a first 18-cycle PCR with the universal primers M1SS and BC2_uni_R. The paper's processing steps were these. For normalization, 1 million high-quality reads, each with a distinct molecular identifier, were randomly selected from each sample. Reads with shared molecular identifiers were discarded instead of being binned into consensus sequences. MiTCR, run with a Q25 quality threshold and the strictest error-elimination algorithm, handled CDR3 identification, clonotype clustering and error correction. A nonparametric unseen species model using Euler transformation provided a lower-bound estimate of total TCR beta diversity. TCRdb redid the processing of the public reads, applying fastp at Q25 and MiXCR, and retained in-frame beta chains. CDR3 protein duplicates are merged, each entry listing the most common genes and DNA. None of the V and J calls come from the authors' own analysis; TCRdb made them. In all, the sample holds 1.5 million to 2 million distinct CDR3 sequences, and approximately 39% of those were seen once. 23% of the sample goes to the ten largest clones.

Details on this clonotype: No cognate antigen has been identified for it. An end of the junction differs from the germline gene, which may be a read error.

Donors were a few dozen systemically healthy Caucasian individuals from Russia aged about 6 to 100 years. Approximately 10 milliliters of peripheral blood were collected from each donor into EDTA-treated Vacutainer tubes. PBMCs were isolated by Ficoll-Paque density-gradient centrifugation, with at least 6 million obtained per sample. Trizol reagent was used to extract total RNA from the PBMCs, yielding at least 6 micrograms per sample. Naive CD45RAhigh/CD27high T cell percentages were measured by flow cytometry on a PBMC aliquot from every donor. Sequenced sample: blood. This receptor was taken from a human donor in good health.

The CDR3 region: CATSDLEGGLLNGQFF. The nucleotide sequence reads as follows: TGTGCCACCAGTGATTTAGAGGGGGGACTCCTCAATGGGCAGTTCTTC. The rearranged segments are TRBV24-1 and TRBJ2-1; the D region is possibly TRBD1 or TRBD2, each matching across 6 bases. Reading the germline V gene gives CDR1 KGHDR and CDR2 SFDVKD. The CDR3 measures 16 amino acids from cysteine to phenylalanine. Of all the DNA, just the CDR3 is kept, 48 bases in frame from base 1.